The source of this T cell receptor beta chain is a study of T cells in Graves' hyperthyroidism and ophthalmopathy. Study-wide results and limits: The blood repertoire included most of the expanded thyroid clonotypes above 0.001.

In regard to this clonotype: Antigen: not known.

Investigators excluded patients with uncontrolled infection, other autoimmune disease, pregnancy or lactation. PBMCs were derived from 9.5 to 10 ml fresh peripheral blood. J gave up 1 base and V 0 bases, and 11 bases lay outside the gene matches. This CDR3 has 19 amino acids. The germline V gene encodes CDR1 KGHSH and CDR2 LQKENI. Template material for amplifying TCR beta CDR3 regions consisted of RNA transcripts. During a first-round RT-PCR of the TCR CDR3, the HTBI primer set was used. Via MiXCR, TCRdb re-called the multiplex PCR reads, giving one row per CDR3 protein. Of 500,000 to 800,000 distinct CDR3 sequences listed, 14% are singletons.

The clonotype comes from a woman aged 50 to 60 with Graves' ophthalmopathy. The sequenced material came from blood. This rearrangement joins TRBV18 to TRBJ2-1; 8 bases align to TRBD2. The CDR3 sequence is CASSPPASGRTKSYNEQFF. The CDR3 DNA follows: TGTGCCAGCTCACCACCGGCGAGCGGGAGAACAAAATCCTACAATGAGCAGTTCTTC.